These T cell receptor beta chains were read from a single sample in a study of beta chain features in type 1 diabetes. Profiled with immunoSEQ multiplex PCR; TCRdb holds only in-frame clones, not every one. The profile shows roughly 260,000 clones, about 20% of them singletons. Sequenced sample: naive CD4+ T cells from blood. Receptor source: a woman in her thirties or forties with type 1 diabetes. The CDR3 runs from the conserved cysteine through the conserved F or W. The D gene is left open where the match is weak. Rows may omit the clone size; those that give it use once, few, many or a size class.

CDR3: CASSLGQGHSYEQYF
DNA: TGTGCCAGCAGTCTCGGACAGGGCCACTCCTACGAGCAGTACTTC
V: TRBV5-4
D: TRBD1
length: 15
J: TRBJ2-7
size: .

CDR3: CSVETGVNGYTF
DNA: TGCAGCGTCGAAACAGGGGTGAATGGCTACACCTTC
V: TRBV29-1
D: TRBD1
length: 12
J: TRBJ1-2
size: few

CDR3: CASSPAGEEGGYTF
DNA: TGTGCCAGCAGCCCCGCCGGGGAGGAGGGTGGCTACACCTTC
V: TRBV16
D: .
length: 14
J: TRBJ1-2
size: few

CDR3: CASSLLGATQYF
DNA: TGTGCCAGCAGCCTCCTCGGAGCGACCCAGTACTTC
V: TRBV5-8
D: .
length: 12
J: TRBJ2-5
size: few

CDR3: CSVDSTGVGETQYF
DNA: TGCAGCGTTGACTCCACGGGAGTGGGTGAGACCCAGTACTTC
V: TRBV29-1
D: .
length: 14
J: TRBJ2-5
size: .

CDR3: CASSLLESGEQFF
DNA: TGTGCCAGCAGCTTATTGGAGAGTGGTGAGCAGTTCTTC
V: TRBV7-2
D: .
length: 13
J: TRBJ2-1
size: .

CDR3: CASSKGMDRVVQPQHF
DNA: TGTGCCAGCTCAAAGGGCATGGACAGGGTCGTTCAGCCCCAGCATTTT
V: TRBV18
D: TRBD1
length: 16
J: TRBJ1-5
size: few

CDR3: CASSLEGVNSPLHF
DNA: TGTGCCAGCAGCTTAGAGGGAGTTAACTCACCCCTCCACTTT
V: TRBV5-4
D: .
length: 14
J: TRBJ1-6
size: .

CDR3: CAWSPNRGTEAFF
DNA: TGTGCCTGGAGTCCAAACAGGGGCACTGAAGCTTTCTTT
V: TRBV30
D: TRBD1
length: 13
J: TRBJ1-1
size: .

CDR3: CASSRESGETQYF
DNA: TGTGCCAGCAGCAGGGAGAGTGGGGAGACCCAGTACTTC
V: TRBV7-3
D: .
length: 13
J: TRBJ2-5
size: .

CDR3: CATRSPRGIGGEEQYF
DNA: TGTGCCACCAGAAGTCCTAGGGGTATCGGTGGAGAGGAGCAGTACTTC
V: TRBV15
D: .
length: 16
J: TRBJ2-7
size: .

CDR3: CASSSLDSGRGYF
DNA: TGTGCCAGCAGCTCCCTGGATAGCGGGCGAGGGTACTTC
V: TRBV13
D: TRBD2
length: 13
J: TRBJ2-5
size: few

CDR3: CSVESGASVGDIQYF
DNA: TGCAGCGTTGAGAGTGGGGCTTCGGTCGGAGACATTCAGTACTTC
V: TRBV29-1
D: .
length: 15
J: TRBJ2-4
size: .

CDR3: CASSIRGREGQPQHF
DNA: TGTGCCAGTAGTATCAGGGGGCGCGAAGGTCAGCCCCAGCATTTT
V: TRBV19
D: TRBD1
length: 15
J: TRBJ1-5
size: .

CDR3: CASSLGLTNTEAFF
DNA: TGTGCCAGCAGCTTAGGACTCACAAACACTGAAGCTTTCTTT
V: TRBV7-9
D: .
length: 14
J: TRBJ1-1
size: .

CDR3: CASSSGDRGFTEAFF
DNA: TGTGCCAGCAGCTCAGGGGACAGAGGGTTCACTGAAGCTTTCTTT
V: TRBV5-4
D: TRBD1
length: 15
J: TRBJ1-1
size: .

CDR3: CASSKTGGGETQYF
DNA: TGCGCCAGCAGCAAAACAGGGGGCGGCGAGACCCAGTACTTC
V: TRBV5-1
D: TRBD1
length: 14
J: TRBJ2-5
size: .

CDR3: CSVFNPGGQGEKGYGYTF
DNA: TGCAGCGTTTTTAATCCGGGGGGACAGGGCGAAAAAGGCTATGGCTACACCTTC
V: TRBV29-1
D: TRBD1
length: 18
J: TRBJ1-2
size: few

CDR3: CASSLEADEQYF
DNA: TGTGCCAGCAGCTTAGAAGCGGACGAGCAGTACTTC
V: TRBV11-2
D: .
length: 12
J: TRBJ2-7
size: .

CDR3: CSVPGRTGETQYF
DNA: TGCAGCGTCCCCGGGAGAACGGGGGAGACCCAGTACTTC
V: TRBV29-1
D: .
length: 13
J: TRBJ2-5
size: .

CDR3: CASSDRTGGEKLFF
DNA: TGTGCCAGCAGCGACCGGACAGGAGGTGAAAAACTGTTTTTT
V: TRBV9
D: TRBD1
length: 14
J: TRBJ1-4
size: .

CDR3: CASSVGTSNEQFF
DNA: TGTGCCAGCAGCGTCGGGACTAGCAATGAGCAGTTCTTC
V: TRBV5-4
D: TRBD2
length: 13
J: TRBJ2-1
size: .

CDR3: CASNIKGKDNSPLHF
DNA: TGTGCCAGCAACATCAAGGGGAAAGATAATTCACCCCTCCACTTT
V: TRBV9
D: .
length: 15
J: TRBJ1-6
size: .

CDR3: CASSDAGLPDQPQHF
DNA: TGTGCCAGCAGTGATGCGGGACTCCCTGATCAGCCCCAGCATTTT
V: TRBV25-1
D: .
length: 15
J: TRBJ1-5
size: few

CDR3: CASSPRTLVGYEQFF
DNA: TGTGCCAGCAGTCCGCGGACTCTGGTCGGCTATGAGCAGTTCTTC
V: TRBV27
D: .
length: 15
J: TRBJ2-1
size: few

CDR3: CASSLPGQWKAGELFF
DNA: TGCGCCAGCAGCTTACCGGGACAGTGGAAAGCCGGGGAGCTGTTTTTT
V: TRBV4-1
D: TRBD1
length: 16
J: TRBJ2-2
size: .